This T cell receptor (beta chain) was identified during a study of blood T cell repertoires in COVID-19. Overall study context: Donors in the United States, Italy and Spain gave samples during acute or convalescent COVID-19.

TCRdb's table, derived via immunoSEQ multiplex PCR, lists solely in-frame clones and lacks some. Of about 250,000 clones in the sample, roughly 85% are singletons; the top ten hold approximately 8.6%. This study enrolled people aged about 18 to 90 from 20 to 25 US geographic areas. This CDR3 has 15 residues. Germline-derived CDR1 and CDR2 are SNHLY and FYNNEI. Trimming took off 6 bases at V and 4 bases at J, with 16 bases between the two ends. The clonotype originates from a woman aged 45-65 years with acute COVID-19. This rearrangement joins TRBV2 to TRBJ1-5, with D maybe TRBD1 (6 bases). Sequenced material: PBMCs or T cells enriched from blood (not recorded which). CDR3 sequence (DNA): TGTGCCAGCAGGGTCGAACAGGGTTCGAATCAGCCCCAGCATTTT. Translation: CASRVEQGSNQPQHF.